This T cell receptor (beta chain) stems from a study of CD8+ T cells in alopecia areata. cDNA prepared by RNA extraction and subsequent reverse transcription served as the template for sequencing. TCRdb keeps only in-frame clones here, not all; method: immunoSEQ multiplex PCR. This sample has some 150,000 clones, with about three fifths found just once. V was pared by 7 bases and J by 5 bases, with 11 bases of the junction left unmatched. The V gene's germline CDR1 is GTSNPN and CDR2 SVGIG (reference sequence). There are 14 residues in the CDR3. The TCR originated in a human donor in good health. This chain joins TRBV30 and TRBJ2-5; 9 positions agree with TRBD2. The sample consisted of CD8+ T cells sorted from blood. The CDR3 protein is CALMGLAGTETQYF. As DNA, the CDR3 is TGTGCCTTAATGGGCCTAGCGGGAACGGAGACCCAGTACTTC.